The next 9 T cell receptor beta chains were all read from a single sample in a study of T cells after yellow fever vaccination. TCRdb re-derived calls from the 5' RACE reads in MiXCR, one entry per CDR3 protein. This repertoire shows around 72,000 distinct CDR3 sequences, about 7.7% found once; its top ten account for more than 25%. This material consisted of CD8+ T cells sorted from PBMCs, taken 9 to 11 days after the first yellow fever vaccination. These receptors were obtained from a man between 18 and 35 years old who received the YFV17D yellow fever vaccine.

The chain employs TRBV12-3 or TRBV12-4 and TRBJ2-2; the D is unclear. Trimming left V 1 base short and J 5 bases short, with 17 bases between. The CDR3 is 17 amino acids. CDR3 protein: CASSLVDSGCLTGELFF. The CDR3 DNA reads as TGTGCCAGCAGTTTAGTAGATTCGGGCTGTTTGACCGGGGAGCTGTTTTTT.

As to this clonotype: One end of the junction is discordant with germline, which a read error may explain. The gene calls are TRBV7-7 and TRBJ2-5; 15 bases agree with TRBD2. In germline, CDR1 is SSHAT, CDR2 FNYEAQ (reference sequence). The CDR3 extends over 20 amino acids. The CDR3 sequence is CAISQNTGTSGGTGHETQYF. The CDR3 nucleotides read TGTGCCATCAGCCAAAACACCGGGACTAGCGGGGGGACGGGTCACGAGACCCAGTACTTC.

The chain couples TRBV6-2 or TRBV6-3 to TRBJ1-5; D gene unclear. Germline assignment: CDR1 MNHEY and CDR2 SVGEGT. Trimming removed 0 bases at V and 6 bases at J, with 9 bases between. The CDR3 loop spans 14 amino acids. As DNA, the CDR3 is TGTGCCAGCAGTTACTCAGGCATTATTCAGCCCCAGCATTTT. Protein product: CASSYSGIIQPQHF.

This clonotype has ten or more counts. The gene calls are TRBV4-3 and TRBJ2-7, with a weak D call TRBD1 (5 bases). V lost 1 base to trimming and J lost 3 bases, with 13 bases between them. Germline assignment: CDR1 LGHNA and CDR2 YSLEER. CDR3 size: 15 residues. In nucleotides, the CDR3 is TGCGCCAGCAGCCAAGTAGGGGCGGCCCGCTACGAGCAGTACTTC. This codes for CASSQVGAARYEQYF.

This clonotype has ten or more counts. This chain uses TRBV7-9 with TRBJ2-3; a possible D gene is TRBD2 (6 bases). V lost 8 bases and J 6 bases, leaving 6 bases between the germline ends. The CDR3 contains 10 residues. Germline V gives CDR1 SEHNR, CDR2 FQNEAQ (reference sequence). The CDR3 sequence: CASAGDTQYF. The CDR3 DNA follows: TGTGCCAGCGCGGGGGATACGCAGTATTTT. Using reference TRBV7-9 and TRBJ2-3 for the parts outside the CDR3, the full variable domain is DTGVSQNPRHKITKRGQNVTFRCDPISEHNRLYWYRQTLGQGPEFLTYFQNEAQLEKSRLLSDRFSAERPKGSFSTLEIQRTEQGDSAMYLCASAGDTQYFGPGTRLTVL.

The CDR3 coding sequence is TGTGCCAGTAGTATGTCCGGGGGACCCTACGAGCAGTACTTC. Translation gives CASSMSGGPYEQYF. The chain employs TRBV19 and TRBJ2-7, with D perhaps matching TRBD2 (6 bases). The germline V gene has CDR1 LNHDA and CDR2 SQIVND (reference sequence). Trimming pared 3 bases from V and 2 bases from J, leaving 11 bases between. The CDR3 contains 14 residues.

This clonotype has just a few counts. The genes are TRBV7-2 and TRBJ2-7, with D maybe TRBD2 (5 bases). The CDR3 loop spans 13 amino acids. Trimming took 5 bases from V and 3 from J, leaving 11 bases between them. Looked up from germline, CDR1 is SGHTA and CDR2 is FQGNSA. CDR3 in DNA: TGTGCCAGCAGCCTAGGAGGATACTACGAGCAGTACTTC. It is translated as CASSLGGYYEQYF.

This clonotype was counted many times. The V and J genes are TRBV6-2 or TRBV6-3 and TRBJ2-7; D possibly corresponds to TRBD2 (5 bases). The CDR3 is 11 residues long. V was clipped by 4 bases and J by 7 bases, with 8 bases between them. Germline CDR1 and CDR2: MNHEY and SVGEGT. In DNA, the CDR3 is TGTGCCAGCAGTTCCTCGGGGGAGCAGTACGTC. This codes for CASSSSGEQYV.

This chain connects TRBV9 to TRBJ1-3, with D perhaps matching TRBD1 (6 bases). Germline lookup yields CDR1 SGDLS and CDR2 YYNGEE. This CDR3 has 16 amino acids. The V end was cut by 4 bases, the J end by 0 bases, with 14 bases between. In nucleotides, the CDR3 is TGTGCCAGCAGCCCCGGACCGGGACACTCTGGAAACACCATATATTTT. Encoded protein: CASSPGPGHSGNTIYF. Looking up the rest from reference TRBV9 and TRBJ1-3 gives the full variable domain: DSGVTQTPKHLITATGQRVTLRCSPRSGDLSVYWYQQSLDQGLQFLIQYYNGEERAKGNILERFSAQQFPDLHSELNLSSLELGDSALYFCASSPGPGHSGNTIYFGEGSWLTVV.